This TCR beta chain emerged from a study of PD-1 blockade in classical Hodgkin lymphoma. Described time point: newly diagnosed, previously untreated cHL patient sample. PBMCs from untreated, newly diagnosed classical Hodgkin lymphoma were comparison samples. The trim removed 4 bases at V and 4 bases at J, leaving 18 bases unmatched. The CDR3 is made up of 19 amino acids. Germline CDR1 and CDR2: SGHTA and FQGNSA. Produced via immunoSEQ multiplex PCR; TCRdb's table is partial and in-frame only. This sample has roughly 70,000 clones, with nearly 95% found just once. The clonotype originates from a human donor with classical Hodgkin lymphoma. The chain employs TRBV7-2 and TRBJ1-3, with TRBD1 matching over 8 bases. Sequenced material: peripheral blood mononuclear cells (PBMCs). The CDR3 loop reads CASSSVSPGTGSGGNTIYF. In DNA form, the CDR3 reads TGTGCCAGCAGCTCCGTCAGTCCCGGGACAGGCTCAGGGGGAAACACCATATATTTT.